This is a list of T cell receptor beta chains from one sample in a study of CD8+ T cells in alopecia areata. This table comes from immunoSEQ multiplex PCR, and its TCRdb copy is limited to in-frame clones, with some not included. The data show about 180,000 clones, 50% to 70% seen once. Sequenced material: CD4+ T cells sorted from blood, taken at week 0. Every receptor here comes from a human donor with alopecia areata. Each CDR3 is given with its conserved first and last residue.

J gene: TRBJ1-6; V gene: TRBV27; CDR3 protein: CASSFSGEHGTPLHF
J gene: TRBJ1-6; V gene: TRBV6-5; CDR3 protein: CASSLDRGGVDSPLHF
J gene: TRBJ2-7; V gene: TRBV2; CDR3 protein: CASSDRGPSYEQYF
J gene: TRBJ2-7; V gene: TRBV7-9; CDR3 protein: CASSSDTGLSYEQYF
J gene: TRBJ2-5; V gene: TRBV7-9; CDR3 protein: CASSLVGSETQYF
J gene: TRBJ1-1; V gene: TRBV29-1; CDR3 protein: CSASSRVTEAFF
J gene: TRBJ2-3; V gene: TRBV4-3; CDR3 protein: CASSQDVGGVDTQYF
J gene: TRBJ2-2; V gene: TRBV4-3; CDR3 protein: CASSQVSNGELFF
J gene: TRBJ2-1; V gene: TRBV5-6; CDR3 protein: CASSYWTSGGGNEQFF
J gene: TRBJ1-1; V gene: TRBV4-3; CDR3 protein: CASSQGTGSIEAFF
J gene: TRBJ2-7; V gene: TRBV25-1; CDR3 protein: CASSGGDRDHEQYF
J gene: TRBJ1-1; V gene: TRBV29-1; CDR3 protein: CSVEGQLSEAFF
J gene: TRBJ1-2; V gene: TRBV29-1; CDR3 protein: CSVLPGRTGENYGYTF
J gene: TRBJ1-4; V gene: TRBV25-1; CDR3 protein: CASSRQNEKLFF
J gene: TRBJ2-3; V gene: TRBV25-1; CDR3 protein: CASSEPPGSGGVEDTQYF
J gene: TRBJ1-2; V gene: TRBV6-5; CDR3 protein: CASSYLNGGDGYTF
J gene: TRBJ2-3; V gene: TRBV30; CDR3 protein: CASTGTSGRTDTQYF
J gene: TRBJ1-2; V gene: TRBV29-1; CDR3 protein: CSVERPSNYGYTF
J gene: TRBJ1-2; V gene: TRBV29-1; CDR3 protein: CSVVGANYGYTF
J gene: TRBJ1-6; V gene: TRBV25-1; CDR3 protein: CASSESGTWSSPLHF
J gene: TRBJ2-7; V gene: TRBV30; CDR3 protein: CAWSVGQSSYEQYF
J gene: TRBJ2-3; V gene: TRBV6-5; CDR3 protein: CASSPPPGDTQYF
J gene: TRBJ2-3; V gene: TRBV18; CDR3 protein: CASSPPSTDTQYF
J gene: TRBJ2-7; V gene: TRBV4-1; CDR3 protein: CASSSTFPGTGVYEQYF
J gene: TRBJ2-1; V gene: TRBV5-1; CDR3 protein: CASGPGTSGGGYNEQFF
J gene: TRBJ1-6; V gene: TRBV29-1; CDR3 protein: CSDSKLVGDSPLHF
J gene: TRBJ1-1; V gene: TRBV29-1; CDR3 protein: CSVARDGTEAFF
J gene: TRBJ2-1; V gene: TRBV27; CDR3 protein: CASSLFFRGSSYNEQFF
J gene: TRBJ2-3; V gene: TRBV5-4; CDR3 protein: CASSSTSTDTQYF
J gene: TRBJ2-3; V gene: TRBV29-1; CDR3 protein: CSVGQGAQVGQYF
J gene: TRBJ1-1; V gene: TRBV6-5; CDR3 protein: CASSTDRGGTEAFF
J gene: TRBJ1-1; V gene: TRBV29-1; CDR3 protein: CSVSDLRAFF